What follows are 26 T cell receptor beta chains derived from one specimen sequenced in a study of T cells in Graves' hyperthyroidism and ophthalmopathy. RNA transcripts were the template for amplifying TCR beta CDR3 regions. During a first-round RT-PCR of the TCR CDR3, the HTBI primer set was used. Via MiXCR, TCRdb re-called the multiplex PCR reads, giving one row per CDR3 protein. The sample lists hundreds of thousands of distinct CDR3 sequences; roughly 14% were seen once. Sequenced material: blood. The origin of the receptors is a woman aged 50 to 60 with Graves' ophthalmopathy.

This sequence joins TRBV27 and TRBJ2-7; TRBD2 matches at 7 bases. Germline loops: CDR1 MNHEY, CDR2 SMNVEV (reference sequence). The trim removed 3 bases at V and 1 base at J, leaving 6 bases unmatched. This CDR3 has 15 amino acids. For the CDR3, the DNA is TGTGCCAGCAGTTTCCTTGGACTAGAATCCTACGAGCAGTACTTC. Its translation: CASSFLGLESYEQYF.

This clonotype was seen only once. It may be a read error: a sequence one base away is much more abundant. The chain joins TRBV20-1 to TRBJ1-1; D is perhaps TRBD1 (6 bases). Deletions cut 5 bases from V and 8 bases from J, with 12 bases between. The CDR3 is 11 residues long. The V gene's germline CDR1 is DFQATT and CDR2 SNEGSKA (reference sequence). The DNA of the CDR3 is TGCAGTGCTTCCCGACAGGCAGAAGCTTTCTTT. This encodes CSASRQAEAFF.

Only a few counts were recorded for this clonotype. The chain carries TRBV6-2 or TRBV6-3 and TRBJ2-3, with D perhaps matching TRBD2 (6 bases). CDR1 and CDR2 from the germline V gene are MNHEY and SVGEGT. V lost 8 bases, J lost 4 bases, and 19 bases lay in between. This CDR3 has 15 residues. The CDR3 nucleotides read TGTGCCAGCCGAATAGCGGCCGTAGTATCAGATACGCAGTATTTT. This translates into CASRIAAVVSDTQYF.

Ten or more counts support this clonotype. The rearrangement joins TRBV7-2 to TRBJ2-1, with 12 nucleotides matching TRBD2. V was pared by 5 bases and J by 9 bases, with 11 bases of the junction left unmatched. This CDR3 comprises 16 residues. Germline V gives CDR1 SGHTA, CDR2 FQGNSA. CDR3 nucleotide sequence: TGTGCCAGCAGCGCCCGACTAGCGGGAGATAGGGGTGAGCAGTTCTTC. It specifies CASSARLAGDRGEQFF. The entire variable domain, with the rest obtained from reference TRBV7-2 and TRBJ2-1, is as follows: GAGVSQSPSNKVTEKGKDVELRCDPISGHTALYWYRQSLGQGLEFLIYFQGNSAPDKSGLPSDRFSAERTGGSVSTLTIQRTQQEDSAVYLCASSARLAGDRGEQFFGPGTRLTVL.

This clonotype has more than one count but fewer than ten. One base away lies a much larger clone, so this may be a sequencing read error. The V gene is TRBV27, the J gene TRBJ2-7; D is unresolved. The V and J ends lost 8 bases and 2 bases respectively, with 13 bases between them. The CDR3 contains 13 residues. Germline values: CDR1 MNHEY, CDR2 SMNVEV (reference sequence). The CDR3 reads CASGRLGPYEQYF. DNA for the CDR3: TGTGCCAGCGGACGTCTTGGGCCCTACGAGCAGTACTTC.

This chain uses TRBV20-1 with TRBJ2-7, with 8 nucleotides matching TRBD2. The CDR3 loop spans 15 amino acids. CDR1 is DFQATT and CDR2 is SNEGSKA in the germline V gene (reference sequence). After removal of 3 bases from V and 4 bases from J, the junction contained 11 bases not matched to a gene. The CDR3 DNA sequence: TGCAGTGCTAGCTCCCAGCGGGGGAAAAAGTACGAGCAGTACTTC. This translates into CSASSQRGKKYEQYF.

This clonotype showed up many times. This rearrangement joins TRBV5-1 to TRBJ2-1; D remains unclear. CDR3 size: 16 residues. Germline V gene data show CDR1 as SGHRS and CDR2 as YFSETQ. The ends were cut back, 0 bases at V and 2 bases at J, with 12 bases in the middle. CDR3: CASSLGHPPAYNEQFF. The CDR3 DNA is TGCGCCAGCAGCTTGGGCCACCCCCCTGCCTACAATGAGCAGTTCTTC.

For this clonotype: An end of the junction differs from the germline gene, which may be a read error. The gene calls are TRBV20-1 and TRBJ2-5; 7 bases are a match to TRBD2. Germline CDR1 and CDR2: DFQATT and SNEGSKA (reference sequence). The CDR3 contains 14 residues. The CDR3 region has the DNA TGCAGTACTAGCGAGACCGTACTGGGGGAGACCCAGTACTTC. This translates into CSTSETVLGETQYF.

This clonotype has a handful of counts. The chain recombines TRBV5-4 with TRBJ2-4, with 7 bases that match TRBD2. Trimming cost V 0 bases and J 2 bases; bases outside gene matches: 8. The germline CDR1 and CDR2 sequences are SGHNT and YYREEE (reference sequence). CDR3 length: 17 residues. DNA for the CDR3: TGTGCCAGCAGCTTGGTTCGCGGCGGGAGTTCCAAAAACATTCAGTACTTC. This codes for CASSLVRGGSSKNIQYF.

Only a few counts were recorded for this clonotype. Given a much more abundant clone one base away, this may be a read error. The chain carries TRBV30 and TRBJ2-1; D not certain. The CDR3 contains 12 residues. The germline V gene has CDR1 GTSNPN and CDR2 SVGIG (reference sequence). CDR3 sequence reads: CTWLVGRGEQFF. The CDR3 DNA reads as TGTACCTGGCTAGTTGGGCGTGGTGAGCAGTTCTTC.

The sample holds many counts of this clonotype. The genes are TRBV27 and TRBJ2-1, with 14 bases lining up with TRBD2. The CDR3 consists of 18 residues. The germline V gene has CDR1 MNHEY and CDR2 SMNVEV (reference sequence). Trimming cost V 4 bases and J 4 bases; bases outside gene matches: 9. In DNA form, the CDR3 reads TGTGCCAGCAGTTATGGACTAGCGGGAGGTCCGTCTTACAATGAGCAGTTCTTC. Residues: CASSYGLAGGPSYNEQFF.

This clonotype was counted between two and nine times. A much larger clone lies a single base off, so this may be a read error. The CDR3: CASSLAPSSGEQFF. The CDR3 DNA is TGTGCCAGCAGCCTCGCCCCTAGCTCTGGTGAGCAGTTCTTC. The chain has TRBV11-3 and TRBJ2-1; tentative D call: TRBD2 (5 bases). V was clipped by 5 bases and J by 9 bases, with 17 bases between them. Germline values: CDR1 SGHNT, CDR2 YENEEA. The CDR3 sequence is 14 residues long.

This clonotype was seen many times. This chain joins TRBV5-8 and TRBJ2-1; D may be TRBD1 (6 bases). The V end was cut by 0 bases, the J end by 0 bases, with 10 bases between. CDR1 and CDR2 from the germline V gene are SGHTS and YDEGEE. This CDR3 spans 16 amino acids. The CDR3 nucleotides are TGTGCCAGCAGCTTGGCCGGGACACACTCCTACAATGAGCAGTTCTTC. This codes for CASSLAGTHSYNEQFF.

Ten or more counts support this clonotype. The V call is TRBV12-3 or TRBV12-4, the J call TRBJ2-2; 8 bases line up with TRBD1. The CDR3 is made up of 17 amino acids. J lost 4 bases, V lost 4 bases, and 11 bases had no gene match. For the CDR3, the DNA is TGTGCCAGCAGTTCCCACGAGGACAGGGTATCCACCGGGGAGCTGTTTTTT. It codes for CASSSHEDRVSTGELFF.

The chain combines TRBV5-6 with TRBJ2-3; tentatively, D is TRBD1 (6 bases). The V gene's germline CDR1 is SGHDT and CDR2 YYEEEE. V dropped 2 bases and J dropped 7 bases, with 11 bases sitting between them. The CDR3 consists of 13 residues. The CDR3 nucleotides read TGTGCCAGCAGCTTCCTCGGGACAAATACGCAGTATTTT. Amino acid sequence: CASSFLGTNTQYF.

The chain links TRBV28 to TRBJ1-4; D may be TRBD1 (5 bases). V was clipped by 7 bases and J by 10 bases, with 28 bases between them. The CDR3 is made up of 17 amino acids. Germline V gene lookup returns CDR1 MDHEN and CDR2 SYDVKM. This CDR3 reads CASTNAGSTVLAGKLFF. CDR3 coding DNA: TGTGCCAGCACCAACGCTGGTTCGACAGTCTTGGCGGGAAAACTGTTTTTT.

This clonotype was counted between two and nine times. This chain joins TRBV11-3 and TRBJ2-4, with 7 bases lining up with TRBD2. The CDR3 extends over 16 amino acids. Trimming cost V 3 bases and J 1 base; bases outside gene matches: 6. CDR1 is SGHNT and CDR2 is YENEEA in the germline V gene. CDR3 DNA: TGTGCCAGCAGCTTCGCCGACGGGAGGGCCAAAAACATTCAGTACTTC. This encodes CASSFADGRAKNIQYF.

V gene TRBV5-5 combines with J gene TRBJ2-2, with 8 bases that match TRBD2. J lost 7 bases, V lost 4 bases, and 12 bases had no gene match. CDR1 and CDR2 from the germline V gene are SGHKS and YYEKEE (reference sequence). The CDR3 is made up of 16 amino acids. CDR3 coding DNA: TGTGCCAGCAGCCCGGGACTAGGGGTTTTGGGCGGGGAGCTGTTTTTT. Translation gives CASSPGLGVLGGELFF.

There are a few counts of this clonotype. The chain employs TRBV20-1 and TRBJ1-2; TRBD1 might be the D (5 bases). The CDR3 spans 12 residues. Germline V gene sequence: CDR1 DFQATT, CDR2 SNEGSKA (reference sequence). The CDR3 DNA follows: TGCGCCACAACCGGGACGGCTTATGGCTACACCTTC. Translated: CATTGTAYGYTF.

This clonotype occurred many times. The chain has TRBV20-1 and TRBJ2-7, with TRBD2 matching over 7 bases. J was trimmed by 0 bases and V by 5 bases; bases with no gene match: 7. The germline V gene has CDR1 DFQATT and CDR2 SNEGSKA (reference sequence). The CDR3 contains 14 residues. The CDR3 nucleotides read TGCAGTGCTGGAAGACTAGCTTCCTCCTACGAGCAGTACTTC. Its protein is CSAGRLASSYEQYF.

This clonotype came up many times. This chain connects TRBV5-1 to TRBJ2-1; D is ambiguous. Trimming removed 3 bases at V and 10 bases at J, with 11 bases between. Germline CDR1 SGHRS, CDR2 YFSETQ. This CDR3 is built from 12 residues. CDR3 sequence reads: CASSSATVEQFF. For the CDR3, the DNA is TGCGCCAGCAGCTCGGCGACTGTGGAGCAGTTCTTC.

This clonotype was detected ten times or more. This chain uses TRBV11-2 with TRBJ2-1; unclear D gene. V was shortened by 1 base and J by 0 bases, with 4 bases between the two germline ends. This CDR3 contains 14 residues. Looked up from germline, CDR1 is SGHAT and CDR2 is FQNNGV. Here the CDR3 DNA reads TGTGCCAGCAGCTTAGTTAACTCCTACAATGAGCAGTTCTTC. Translation: CASSLVNSYNEQFF.

The table lists this clonotype with many counts. This rearrangement joins TRBV18 to TRBJ2-7; D not certain. The germline V gene has CDR1 KGHSH and CDR2 LQKENI. The CDR3 is 12 amino acids. Trimming cost V 6 bases and J 0 bases, with 6 bases left between them. The CDR3 sequence is CASSAGSYEQYF. DNA for the CDR3: TGTGCCAGCTCCGCCGGCTCCTACGAGCAGTACTTC.

This clonotype was observed a single time. V usage is TRBV11-1 and J usage is TRBJ2-1, with TRBD2 matching 14 bases. Losses at the gene ends were 5 bases for V and 10 bases for J; bases not matched to a gene: 7. CDR3 length equals 15 residues. CDR1 is SGHAT, CDR2 FQDESV, per germline (reference sequence). The CDR3 nucleotides are TGTGCCAGCAGCCCCGGACTAGCGGGAGGAAAGGAGCAGTTCTTC. Amino acids: CASSPGLAGGKEQFF.

In its sample, this clonotype was seen many times. J is TRBJ2-7 and V is TRBV7-8; possibly TRBD2 for D (6 bases). The CDR3 has 16 amino acids. The V gene's germline CDR1 is SGHVS and CDR2 FQNEAQ. V was cut by 5 bases and J by 4 bases, with 21 bases left in between. CDR3 sequence (DNA): TGTGCCAGCAGCCCCAAGCGGGTACCGCGTATATACGAGCAGTACTTC. Residues: CASSPKRVPRIYEQYF.

This clonotype was detected many times. The V call is TRBV20-1, the J call TRBJ2-1, with TRBD2 identical over 14 bases. The V gene end was trimmed by 3 bases and the J gene end by 7 bases; junction bases not matched to a gene: 5. CDR3 size: 15 residues. Germline assignment: CDR1 DFQATT and CDR2 SNEGSKA (reference sequence). CDR3: CSASRLAGGQNEQFF. The CDR3 bases are TGCAGTGCTAGTCGACTAGCGGGAGGGCAGAATGAGCAGTTCTTC.